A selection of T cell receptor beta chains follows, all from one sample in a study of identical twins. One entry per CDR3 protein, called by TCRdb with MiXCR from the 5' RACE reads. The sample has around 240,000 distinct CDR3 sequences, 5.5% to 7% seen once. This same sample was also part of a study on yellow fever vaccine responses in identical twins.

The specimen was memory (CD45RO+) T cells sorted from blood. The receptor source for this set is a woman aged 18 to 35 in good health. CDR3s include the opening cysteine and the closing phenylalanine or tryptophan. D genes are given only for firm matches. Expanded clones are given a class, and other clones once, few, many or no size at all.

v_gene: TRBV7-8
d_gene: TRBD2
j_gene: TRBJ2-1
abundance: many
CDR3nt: TGTGCCAGCAGCTTAGTGGGACTAGGCAATGAGCAGTTCTTC
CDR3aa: CASSLVGLGNEQFF

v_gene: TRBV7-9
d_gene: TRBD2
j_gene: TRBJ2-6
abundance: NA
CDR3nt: TGTGCCAGCAGCCGACTAGCGGGAGCCGGGGCCAACGTCCTGACTTTC
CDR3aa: CASSRLAGAGANVLTF

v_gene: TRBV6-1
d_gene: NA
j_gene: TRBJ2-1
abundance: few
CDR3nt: TGTGCCAGCAGTGATCCCAGAAGGCAGAACAATGAGCAGTTCTTC
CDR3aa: CASSDPRRQNNEQFF

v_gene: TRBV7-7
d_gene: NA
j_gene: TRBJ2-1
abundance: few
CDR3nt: TGTGCCAGCAGCACCCAGGGAGCCTACAATGAGCAGTTCTTC
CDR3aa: CASSTQGAYNEQFF

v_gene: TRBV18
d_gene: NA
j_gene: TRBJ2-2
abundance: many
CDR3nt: TGTGCCAGCTCACCACCCAAAGGGGAGCTGTTTTTT
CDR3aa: CASSPPKGELFF

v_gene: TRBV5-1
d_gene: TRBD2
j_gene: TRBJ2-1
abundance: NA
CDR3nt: TGCGCCAGCAGTCCCGGGGGGGGGCGGGACAATGAGCAGTTCTTC
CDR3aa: CASSPGGGRDNEQFF

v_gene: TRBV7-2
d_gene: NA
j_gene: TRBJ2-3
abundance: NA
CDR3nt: TGTGCCAGCAGCTTACTAAGAGGGGGGCATACGCAGTATTTT
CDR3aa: CASSLLRGGHTQYF

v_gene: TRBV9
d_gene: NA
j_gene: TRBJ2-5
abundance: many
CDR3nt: TGTGCCAGCAGCCAAGGCCGTTTGGGCTTCCAAGAGACCCAGTACTTC
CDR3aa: CASSQGRLGFQETQYF

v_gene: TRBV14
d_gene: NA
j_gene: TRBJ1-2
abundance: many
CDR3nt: TGTGCCAGCAGCCAAGACGCCGGGGTCTATGGCTACACCTTC
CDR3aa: CASSQDAGVYGYTF

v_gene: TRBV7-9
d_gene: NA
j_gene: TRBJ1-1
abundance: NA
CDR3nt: TGTGCCAGCAGCACCGCCCGGGGCAGGGTGGCTGAAGCTTTCTTT
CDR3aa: CASSTARGRVAEAFF

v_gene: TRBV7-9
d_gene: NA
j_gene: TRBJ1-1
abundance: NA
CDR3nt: TGTGCCAGCAGCTTAAGGGTTTACACTGAAGCTTTCTTT
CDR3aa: CASSLRVYTEAFF

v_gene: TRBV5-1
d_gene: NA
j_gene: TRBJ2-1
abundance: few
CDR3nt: TGCGCCAGCAGCTCCGGACAGACCTACAATGAGCAGTTCTTC
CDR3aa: CASSSGQTYNEQFF

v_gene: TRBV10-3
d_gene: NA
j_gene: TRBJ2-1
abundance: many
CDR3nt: TGTGCCATCTCCTCTGACGAGAGGAATGAGCAGTTCTTC
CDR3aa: CAISSDERNEQFF

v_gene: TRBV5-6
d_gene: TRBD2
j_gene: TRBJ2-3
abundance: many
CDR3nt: TGTGCCAGCAGCAAACTAGCGGTTAGCACAGATACGCAGTATTTT
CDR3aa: CASSKLAVSTDTQYF

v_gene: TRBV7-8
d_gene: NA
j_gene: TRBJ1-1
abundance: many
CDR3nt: TGTGCCAGCAGCTTAGCGGGAGGGTGGGACACTGAAGCTTTCTTT
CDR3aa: CASSLAGGWDTEAFF

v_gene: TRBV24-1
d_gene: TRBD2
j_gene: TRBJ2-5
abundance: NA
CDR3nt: TGTGCCACCAGTGATTTGGCTAGCGGACAAGAGACCCAGTACTTC
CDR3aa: CATSDLASGQETQYF

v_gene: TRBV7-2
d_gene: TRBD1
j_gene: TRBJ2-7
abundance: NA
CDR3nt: TGTGCCAGCAGCGACGGACAGGAGTCCTACGAGCAGTACTTC
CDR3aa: CASSDGQESYEQYF

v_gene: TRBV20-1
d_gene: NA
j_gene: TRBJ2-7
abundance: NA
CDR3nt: TGCTGTGCTAGCTCTTCGGGGTTAGCGGTCGCCTACGAGCAGTACTTC
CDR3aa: CCASSSGLAVAYEQYF

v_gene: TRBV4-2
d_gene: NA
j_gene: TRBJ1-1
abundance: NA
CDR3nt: TGTGCCAGCAGCCAAGATCTACGAGATAGGGGCAGGGATGAAGCTTTCTTT
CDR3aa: CASSQDLRDRGRDEAFF

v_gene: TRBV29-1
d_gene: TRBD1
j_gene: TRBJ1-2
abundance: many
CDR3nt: TGCAGCGTTGAAGCGACAAGGGACAGGGACTATGGCTACACCTTC
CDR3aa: CSVEATRDRDYGYTF

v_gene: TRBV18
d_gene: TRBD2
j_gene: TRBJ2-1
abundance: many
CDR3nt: TGTGCCAGCTCCTCCACCCCTAGCGGTAGCTCCTACAATGAGCAGTTCTTC
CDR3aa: CASSSTPSGSSYNEQFF

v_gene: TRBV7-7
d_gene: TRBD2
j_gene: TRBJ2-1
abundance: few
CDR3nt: TGTGCCAGCAGCCCCGCTACCACCCAGCGCGGGGGTTCTGAGCAGTTCTTC
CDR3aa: CASSPATTQRGGSEQFF

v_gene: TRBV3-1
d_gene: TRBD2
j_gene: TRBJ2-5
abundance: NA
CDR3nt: TGTGCCAGCAGCCAGCGGAGCGGGAGTGAGACCCAGTACTTC
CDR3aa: CASSQRSGSETQYF

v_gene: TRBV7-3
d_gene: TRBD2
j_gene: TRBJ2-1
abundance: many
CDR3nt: TGTGCCAGCAGCGCTAGACTAGCGGGAGGACTAAATGAGCAGTTCTTC
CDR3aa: CASSARLAGGLNEQFF

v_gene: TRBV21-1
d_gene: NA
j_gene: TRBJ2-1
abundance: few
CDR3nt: TGTGCCAGCAGCACCCAGGGACCCAGCAATGAGCAGTTCTTC
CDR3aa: CASSTQGPSNEQFF

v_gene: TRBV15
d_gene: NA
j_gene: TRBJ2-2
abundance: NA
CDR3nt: TGTGCCACCAGCGGAGCCGGGGAGGACACCGGGGAGCTGTTTTTT
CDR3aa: CATSGAGEDTGELFF

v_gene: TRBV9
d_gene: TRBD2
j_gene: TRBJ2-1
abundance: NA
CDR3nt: TGTGCCAGCAGCGTATCCGGGACTAGCGGAGGGAGCTACAATGAGCAGTTCTTC
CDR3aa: CASSVSGTSGGSYNEQFF

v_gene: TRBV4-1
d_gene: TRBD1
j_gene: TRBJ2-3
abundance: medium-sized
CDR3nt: TGCGCCAGCAGCCAACTACGGACAGGGCTAGATACGCAGTATTTT
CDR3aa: CASSQLRTGLDTQYF

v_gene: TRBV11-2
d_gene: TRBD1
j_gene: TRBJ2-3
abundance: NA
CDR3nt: TGTGCCAGCAGCTCCAACCTTCCAGGGACAGGGGGCCCTTCTAGCACAGATACGCAGTATTTT
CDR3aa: CASSSNLPGTGGPSSTDTQYF

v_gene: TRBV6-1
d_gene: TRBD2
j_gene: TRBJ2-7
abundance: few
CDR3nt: TGTGCCAGCAGTGAAGATGAGGCGGGAGCGGGCTACGAGCAGTACTTC
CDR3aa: CASSEDEAGAGYEQYF

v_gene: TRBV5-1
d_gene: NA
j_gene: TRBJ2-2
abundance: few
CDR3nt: TGCGCCAGCAGCTTTGGGCGGGTGAACACCGGGGAGCTGTTTTTT
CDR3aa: CASSFGRVNTGELFF

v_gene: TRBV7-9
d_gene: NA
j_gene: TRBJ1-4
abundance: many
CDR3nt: TGTGCCAGCAGCTTAGACTTACAGGGAGGTGAAAAACTGTTTTTT
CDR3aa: CASSLDLQGGEKLFF

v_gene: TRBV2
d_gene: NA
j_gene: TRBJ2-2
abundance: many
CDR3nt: TGTGCCAGCAGTGACGTCGGAAACACCGGGGAGCTGTTTTTT
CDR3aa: CASSDVGNTGELFF

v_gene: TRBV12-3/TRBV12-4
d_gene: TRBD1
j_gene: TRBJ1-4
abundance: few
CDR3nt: TGTGCCAGCCGTAGGGACAGCTCCAGGGAAAAACTGTTTTTT
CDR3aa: CASRRDSSREKLFF

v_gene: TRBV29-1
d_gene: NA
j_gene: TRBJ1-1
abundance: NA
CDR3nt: TGCAGCGTTACTACAGGGTCTACAGCTTTCTTT
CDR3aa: CSVTTGSTAFF

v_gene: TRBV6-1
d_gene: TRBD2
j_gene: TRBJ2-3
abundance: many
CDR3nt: TGTGCCAGCAGTGTGCGGGAGACAGATACGCAGTATTTT
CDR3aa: CASSVRETDTQYF

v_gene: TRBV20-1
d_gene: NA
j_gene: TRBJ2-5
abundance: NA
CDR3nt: TGCAGTGCTAGAGTAACCGATAAAGAGACCCAGTACTTC
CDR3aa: CSARVTDKETQYF

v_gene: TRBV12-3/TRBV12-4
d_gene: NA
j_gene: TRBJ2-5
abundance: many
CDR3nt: TGTGCCAGCAGTTCCCCGGGAGTCGGAGAGACCCAGTACTTC
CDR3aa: CASSSPGVGETQYF

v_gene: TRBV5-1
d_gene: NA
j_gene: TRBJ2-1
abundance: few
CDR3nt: TGCGCCAGCAGCGGACGGATGGGCTCCTACAATGAGCAGTTCTTC
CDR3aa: CASSGRMGSYNEQFF

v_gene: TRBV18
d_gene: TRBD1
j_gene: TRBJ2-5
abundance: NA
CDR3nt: TGTGCCAGCTCATCCACAGTAGGGGGCGGAGAGACCCAGTACTTC
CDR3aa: CASSSTVGGGETQYF

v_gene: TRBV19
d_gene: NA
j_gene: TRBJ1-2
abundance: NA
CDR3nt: TGTGCCAGTAGTGCGAGAACAGGCTATGGCTACACCTTC
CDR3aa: CASSARTGYGYTF

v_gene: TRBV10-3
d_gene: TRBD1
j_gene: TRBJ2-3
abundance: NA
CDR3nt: TGTGCCATCACGGGACAGGGGGCAGATACGCAGTATTTT
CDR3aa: CAITGQGADTQYF

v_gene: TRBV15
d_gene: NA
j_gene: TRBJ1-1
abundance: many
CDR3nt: TGTGCCACCAGCAGAGAAGTTCACACTGAAGCTTTCTTT
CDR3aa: CATSREVHTEAFF

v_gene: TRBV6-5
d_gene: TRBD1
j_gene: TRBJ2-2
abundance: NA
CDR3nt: TGTGCCAGCAGTTACTGGGGACAGGGGGCCGGGGAGCTGTTTTTT
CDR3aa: CASSYWGQGAGELFF

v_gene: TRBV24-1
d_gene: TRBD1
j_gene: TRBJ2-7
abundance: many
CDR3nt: TGTGCCACCAGTGTTGGGACAGGGGGCCCAAAATTTTACGAGCAGTACTTC
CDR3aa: CATSVGTGGPKFYEQYF

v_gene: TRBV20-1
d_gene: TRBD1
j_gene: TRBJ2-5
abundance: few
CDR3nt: TGCAGTGCTACTAAACGGGACAGGGGCCTCCAAGAGACCCAGTACTTC
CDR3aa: CSATKRDRGLQETQYF

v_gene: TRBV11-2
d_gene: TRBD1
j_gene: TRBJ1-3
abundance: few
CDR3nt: TGTGCCAGCAGCTTAGAGGGGACAGGGTCTACTTTCAGCTCTGGAAACACCATATATTTT
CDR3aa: CASSLEGTGSTFSSGNTIYF

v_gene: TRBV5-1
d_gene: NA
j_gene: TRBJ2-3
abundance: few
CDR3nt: TGCGCCAGCAGCTCTGGGGACTCTCTTAACACAGATACGCAGTATTTT
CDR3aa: CASSSGDSLNTDTQYF

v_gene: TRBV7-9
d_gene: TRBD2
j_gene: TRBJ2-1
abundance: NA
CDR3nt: TGTGCCAGCAGACCTAAGACTAGCGGATACAATGAGCAGTTCTTC
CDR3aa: CASRPKTSGYNEQFF

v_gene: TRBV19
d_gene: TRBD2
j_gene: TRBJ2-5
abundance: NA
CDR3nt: TGTGCCACTCGGACTAGCGGGATAGGTGTAGAGACCCAGTACTTC
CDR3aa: CATRTSGIGVETQYF

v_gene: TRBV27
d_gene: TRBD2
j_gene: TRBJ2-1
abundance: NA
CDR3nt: TGTGCCAGCAGTCCGGGACTAGCGGTTCGGAATGAGCAGTTCTTC
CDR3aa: CASSPGLAVRNEQFF

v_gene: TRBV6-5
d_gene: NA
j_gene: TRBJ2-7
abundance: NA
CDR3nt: TGTGCCAGCGTTGAGGGGGCGGGAGTCTCCTACGAGCAGTACTTC
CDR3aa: CASVEGAGVSYEQYF

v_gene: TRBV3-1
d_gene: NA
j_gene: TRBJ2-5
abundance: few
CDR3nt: TGTGCCAGCAGTGTCCGGGACTACCAAGAGACCCAGTACTTC
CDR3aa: CASSVRDYQETQYF

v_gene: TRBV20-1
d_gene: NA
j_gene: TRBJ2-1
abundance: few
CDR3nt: TGCAGTGCTAGCGTCAGTGCGTCCTACAATGAGCAGTTCTTC
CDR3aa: CSASVSASYNEQFF

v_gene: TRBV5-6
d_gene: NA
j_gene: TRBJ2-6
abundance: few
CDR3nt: TGTGCCAGCAGCCATGGGACTGGGGCCAACGTCCTGACTTTC
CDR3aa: CASSHGTGANVLTF